A selection of T cell receptor beta chains follows, all from one sample in a study of shared clonotypes between healthy human individuals. This table comes from immunoSEQ multiplex PCR, and its TCRdb copy is limited to in-frame clones, with some not included. This sample has over a million clones, with roughly 80% found just once. Sequenced: memory CD4+ T cells sorted from blood. The receptors were sampled from a man younger than 35 in good health. Both conserved end residues are part of each CDR3. Each record gives: J gene, D gene, V gene, clone size, CDR3 protein, CDR3 DNA. D genes are given only for firm matches. Clone size is given for some rows only: seen once, a few or many times, or a class if the clone is expanded.

J gene: TRBJ2-7
D gene: TRBD2
V gene: TRBV2
clone size: -
CDR3 protein: CASSGGLAAYEQYF
CDR3 DNA: TGTGCCAGCAGTGGTGGACTAGCGGCCTACGAGCAGTACTTC

J gene: TRBJ2-7
D gene: TRBD2
V gene: TRBV6-6
clone size: -
CDR3 protein: CASSSPGLAYEQYF
CDR3 DNA: TGTGCCAGCAGTTCACCGGGACTAGCGTACGAGCAGTACTTC

J gene: TRBJ1-2
D gene: -
V gene: TRBV28
clone size: -
CDR3 protein: CASSLGRSYGYTF
CDR3 DNA: TGTGCCAGCAGTCTCGGGAGGAGCTATGGCTACACCTTC

J gene: TRBJ2-2
D gene: TRBD1
V gene: TRBV2
clone size: -
CDR3 protein: CAGQAGGANTGELFF
CDR3 DNA: TGTGCCGGTCAAGCAGGGGGCGCGAACACCGGGGAGCTGTTTTTT

J gene: TRBJ2-7
D gene: -
V gene: TRBV19
clone size: -
CDR3 protein: CASRALRDGSYEQYF
CDR3 DNA: TGTGCCAGTAGGGCCCTGAGGGACGGTTCCTACGAGCAGTACTTC

J gene: TRBJ2-7
D gene: -
V gene: TRBV7-9
clone size: -
CDR3 protein: CASSLGGVLYEQYF
CDR3 DNA: TGTGCCAGCAGCTTAGGCGGGGTTCTCTACGAGCAGTACTTC

J gene: TRBJ2-1
D gene: -
V gene: TRBV6-5
clone size: -
CDR3 protein: CASGDLTYNEQFF
CDR3 DNA: TGTGCCAGCGGGGACCTTACTTACAATGAGCAGTTCTTC

J gene: TRBJ2-5
D gene: -
V gene: TRBV10-3
clone size: -
CDR3 protein: CAIGPEGVGETQYF
CDR3 DNA: TGTGCCATCGGCCCAGAAGGGGTTGGAGAGACCCAGTACTTC

J gene: TRBJ1-1
D gene: -
V gene: TRBV25-1
clone size: few
CDR3 protein: CASLGWSTEAFF
CDR3 DNA: TGTGCCAGTTTGGGGTGGAGCACTGAAGCTTTCTTT

J gene: TRBJ1-1
D gene: TRBD1
V gene: TRBV15
clone size: -
CDR3 protein: CATSEGDRGYTEAFF
CDR3 DNA: TGTGCCACCAGCGAAGGGGACAGGGGGTACACTGAAGCTTTCTTT

J gene: TRBJ1-3
D gene: -
V gene: TRBV19
clone size: -
CDR3 protein: CASSGTFSGNTIYF
CDR3 DNA: TGTGCCAGTAGCGGGACCTTCTCTGGAAACACCATATATTTT

J gene: TRBJ2-7
D gene: TRBD2
V gene: TRBV4-1
clone size: -
CDR3 protein: CASSHGLAASYEQYF
CDR3 DNA: TGCGCCAGCAGCCATGGGCTAGCGGCCTCCTACGAGCAGTACTTC

J gene: TRBJ1-3
D gene: TRBD1
V gene: TRBV19
clone size: -
CDR3 protein: CASKFPPSQGGDGNTIYF
CDR3 DNA: TGTGCCAGTAAATTTCCGCCATCTCAGGGGGGTGATGGAAACACCATATATTTT

J gene: TRBJ1-6
D gene: TRBD1
V gene: TRBV6-1
clone size: -
CDR3 protein: CASRTTGVHSPLHF
CDR3 DNA: TGTGCCAGCAGGACGACAGGGGTCCATTCACCCCTCCACTTT

J gene: TRBJ1-1
D gene: -
V gene: TRBV5-1
clone size: -
CDR3 protein: CASSLWVTTNTEAFF
CDR3 DNA: TGCGCCAGCAGCTTGTGGGTAACAACGAACACTGAAGCTTTCTTT

J gene: TRBJ2-3
D gene: TRBD2
V gene: TRBV7-2
clone size: -
CDR3 protein: CASSLWASGVSRTDTQYF
CDR3 DNA: TGTGCCAGCAGCTTATGGGCTAGCGGGGTCAGTCGCACAGATACGCAGTATTTT

J gene: TRBJ2-5
D gene: -
V gene: TRBV5-1
clone size: -
CDR3 protein: CASSLKLLEETQYF
CDR3 DNA: TGCGCCAGCAGCTTGAAACTCTTAGAAGAGACCCAGTACTTC

J gene: TRBJ1-3
D gene: -
V gene: TRBV18
clone size: -
CDR3 protein: CASSPPGENTIYF
CDR3 DNA: TGTGCCAGCTCACCACCAGGGGAGAACACCATATATTTT

J gene: TRBJ2-3
D gene: TRBD2
V gene: TRBV9
clone size: -
CDR3 protein: CASSAGGAGGVTDTQYF
CDR3 DNA: TGTGCCAGCAGCGCCGGGGGTGCGGGAGGCGTCACAGATACGCAGTATTTT

J gene: TRBJ2-5
D gene: TRBD2
V gene: TRBV10-2
clone size: -
CDR3 protein: CASSDGTSGPQETQYF
CDR3 DNA: TGCGCCAGCAGTGATGGCACTAGCGGACCACAAGAGACCCAGTACTTC

J gene: TRBJ2-2
D gene: TRBD2
V gene: TRBV2
clone size: -
CDR3 protein: CASRYGTSGGPQDGELFF
CDR3 DNA: TGTGCCAGCAGATATGGGACTAGCGGGGGACCTCAGGACGGGGAGCTGTTTTTT

J gene: TRBJ2-1
D gene: -
V gene: TRBV7-8
clone size: -
CDR3 protein: CASSYLRKDEQFF
CDR3 DNA: TGTGCCAGCAGCTACCTTAGGAAGGATGAGCAGTTCTTC

J gene: TRBJ1-1
D gene: -
V gene: TRBV6-5
clone size: once
CDR3 protein: CASSRRVDTEAFF
CDR3 DNA: TGTGCCAGCAGTCGCAGGGTGGACACTGAAGCTTTCTTT

J gene: TRBJ2-2
D gene: TRBD2
V gene: TRBV28
clone size: few
CDR3 protein: CASSSASGGRTGELFF
CDR3 DNA: TGTGCCAGCAGTTCCGCCAGCGGGGGGCGCACCGGGGAGCTGTTTTTT

J gene: TRBJ2-7
D gene: TRBD1
V gene: TRBV25-1
clone size: -
CDR3 protein: CASSERGGKSYEQYF
CDR3 DNA: TGTGCCAGCAGTGAACGAGGGGGCAAATCCTACGAGCAGTACTTC

J gene: TRBJ2-7
D gene: TRBD1
V gene: TRBV5-1
clone size: -
CDR3 protein: CASSPQGAPLDEQYF
CDR3 DNA: TGCGCCAGCAGCCCACAGGGGGCTCCGCTAGACGAGCAGTACTTC

J gene: TRBJ1-3
D gene: TRBD1
V gene: TRBV6-5
clone size: -
CDR3 protein: CASRAGTGGGNTIYF
CDR3 DNA: TGTGCCAGCAGAGCCGGGACAGGGGGCGGAAACACCATATATTTT

J gene: TRBJ1-2
D gene: -
V gene: TRBV19
clone size: once
CDR3 protein: CASSIRPGGVYGYTF
CDR3 DNA: TGTGCCAGTAGTATAAGGCCCGGGGGCGTCTATGGCTACACCTTC

J gene: TRBJ1-5
D gene: -
V gene: TRBV6-1
clone size: -
CDR3 protein: CASSGRGNQPQHF
CDR3 DNA: TGTGCCAGCAGCGGAAGAGGGAATCAGCCCCAGCATTTT

J gene: TRBJ1-2
D gene: -
V gene: TRBV6-1
clone size: -
CDR3 protein: CASSELSGGYTF
CDR3 DNA: TGTGCCAGCAGTGAATTGTCTGGTGGCTACACCTTC

J gene: TRBJ2-7
D gene: -
V gene: TRBV6-1
clone size: -
CDR3 protein: CASSESGNFHEQYF
CDR3 DNA: TGTGCCAGCAGTGAGTCAGGGAATTTCCACGAGCAGTACTTC

J gene: TRBJ2-1
D gene: -
V gene: TRBV2
clone size: few
CDR3 protein: CASSQGQNNEQFF
CDR3 DNA: TGTGCCAGCAGCCAAGGACAGAACAATGAGCAGTTCTTC

J gene: TRBJ2-7
D gene: -
V gene: TRBV2
clone size: once
CDR3 protein: CASSHDQSPYEQYF
CDR3 DNA: TGTGCCAGCAGTCACGACCAGTCACCGTACGAGCAGTACTTC

J gene: TRBJ1-2
D gene: TRBD1
V gene: TRBV5-1
clone size: -
CDR3 protein: CASSAGQGSNYGYTF
CDR3 DNA: TGCGCCAGCAGCGCCGGACAGGGGTCTAACTATGGCTACACCTTC

J gene: TRBJ1-2
D gene: -
V gene: TRBV27
clone size: -
CDR3 protein: CASKDTYYGYTF
CDR3 DNA: TGTGCCAGTAAGGACACCTACTATGGCTACACCTTC

J gene: TRBJ2-1
D gene: TRBD1
V gene: TRBV5-1
clone size: -
CDR3 protein: CASSLNSQGIEQFF
CDR3 DNA: TGCGCCAGCAGCTTGAATTCACAGGGGATTGAGCAGTTCTTC

J gene: TRBJ2-5
D gene: -
V gene: TRBV7-2
clone size: -
CDR3 protein: CASSPGSQQETQYF
CDR3 DNA: TGTGCCAGCAGCCCCGGGAGTCAGCAAGAGACCCAGTACTTC

J gene: TRBJ1-2
D gene: -
V gene: TRBV6-5
clone size: -
CDR3 protein: CASSQTGVGLYGYTF
CDR3 DNA: TGTGCCAGCAGTCAAACGGGTGTAGGACTCTATGGCTACACCTTC

J gene: TRBJ1-1
D gene: -
V gene: TRBV18
clone size: -
CDR3 protein: CASSPPGRSSEAFF
CDR3 DNA: TGTGCCAGCTCACCACCTGGGCGGTCAAGTGAAGCTTTCTTT

J gene: TRBJ2-3
D gene: TRBD2
V gene: TRBV5-4
clone size: -
CDR3 protein: CASSTGTSGLENTDTQYF
CDR3 DNA: TGTGCCAGCAGCACCGGGACTAGCGGTCTTGAGAATACAGATACGCAGTATTTT

J gene: TRBJ2-7
D gene: -
V gene: TRBV28
clone size: -
CDR3 protein: CASSSQGGTYEQYF
CDR3 DNA: TGTGCCAGCAGTTCTCAGGGAGGCACCTACGAGCAGTACTTC

J gene: TRBJ2-3
D gene: TRBD2
V gene: TRBV27
clone size: few
CDR3 protein: CASGLAGPDTQYF
CDR3 DNA: TGTGCCAGCGGACTAGCGGGGCCAGATACGCAGTATTTT